These 14 T cell receptor beta chains were sequenced from one sample in a study of Graves' ophthalmopathy and Graves' hyperthyroidism. Amplification of the TCR beta CDR3 regions used RNA transcripts (as template). Second-round multiplex PCR came after first-round RT-PCR with HTBI primers. TCRdb reprocessed the multiplex PCR reads with MiXCR, giving one entry per CDR3 protein. The sample has hundreds of thousands of distinct CDR3 sequences; under 25% are singletons. Sequenced: peripheral blood. These receptors all come from a woman aged 18-30 years with stable Graves' hyperthyroidism.

This clonotype was detected ten times or more. The chain joins TRBV7-9 to TRBJ2-7; D gene ambiguous. V was clipped by 4 bases and J by 2 bases, with 9 bases between them. The CDR3 consists of 13 residues. Germline V gene sequence: CDR1 SEHNR, CDR2 FQNEAQ (reference sequence). The CDR3 DNA sequence: TGTGCCAGCAGCTCCTTAGAAGCCTACGAGCAGTACTTC. This encodes CASSSLEAYEQYF. Full variable domain (missing parts from reference TRBV7-9 and TRBJ2-7): DTGVSQNPRHKITKRGQNVTFRCDPISEHNRLYWYRQTLGQGPEFLTYFQNEAQLEKSRLLSDRFSAERPKGSFSTLEIQRTEQGDSAMYLCASSSLEAYEQYFGPGTRLTVT.

Ten or more counts support this clonotype. The V gene is TRBV20-1, the J gene TRBJ1-2, with a tentative D call TRBD1 (5 bases). Germline-derived CDR1 and CDR2 are DFQATT and SNEGSKA (reference sequence). The ends were cut back, 4 bases at V and 0 bases at J, with 12 bases in the middle. The CDR3 runs to 14 residues. The DNA of the CDR3 is TGCAGTGCTACACAAGGGGTTTCTAACTATGGCTACACCTTC. Its translation: CSATQGVSNYGYTF.

This clonotype occurred many times. This rearrangement joins TRBV7-9 to TRBJ2-5; D is undetermined. V dropped 1 base and J dropped 5 bases, with 14 bases sitting between them. Germline lookup yields CDR1 SEHNR and CDR2 FQNEAQ (reference sequence). The CDR3 runs 15 residues. The CDR3 DNA sequence: TGTGCCAGCAGCTTAGTTGGGTCGTTCCTTGAGACCCAGTACTTC. It yields the protein CASSLVGSFLETQYF.

Many counts were recorded for this clonotype. The chain couples TRBV20-1 to TRBJ2-7, with D perhaps TRBD2 (6 bases). The V end was cut by 0 bases, the J end by 3 bases, with 12 bases between. The CDR3 sequence is 14 residues long. The V gene's germline CDR1 is DFQATT and CDR2 SNEGSKA (reference sequence). CDR3 amino acids: CSARDTGLHYEQYF. CDR3 DNA sequence: TGCAGTGCTAGAGACACGGGACTCCACTACGAGCAGTACTTC.

The chain recombines TRBV28 with TRBJ1-2; 12 bases match TRBD1. Trimming removed 3 bases from V and 2 bases from J; junction bases left unmatched: 7. CDR3 length equals 17 residues. Per the germline V gene, CDR1 is MDHEN and CDR2 is SYDVKM. The CDR3, as DNA: TGTGCCAGCAGTTTCCCCTCCGGGACAGGGGGCAACTATGGCTACACCTTC. Its protein product is CASSFPSGTGGNYGYTF.

The table lists this clonotype with many counts. The chain employs TRBV5-1 and TRBJ1-1; D is ambiguous. The length of the CDR3 is 15 residues. Trimming left V 0 bases short and J 5 bases short, with 14 bases between. Germline-derived CDR1 and CDR2 are SGHRS and YFSETQ. CDR3 amino acids: CASSLVGPDGTEAFF. The CDR3, as DNA: TGCGCCAGCAGCTTGGTTGGTCCGGACGGGACTGAAGCTTTCTTT.

This clonotype came up many times. This chain connects TRBV6-2 or TRBV6-3 to TRBJ1-1, with no clear D. Germline V CDR1 and CDR2: MNHEY, SVGEGT. CDR3 length: 14 residues. Trimming left V 0 bases short and J 7 bases short, with 12 bases between. CDR3 amino acids: CASSYSRPTVEAFF. CDR3 DNA sequence: TGTGCCAGCAGTTACTCTAGGCCTACAGTTGAAGCTTTCTTT.

This clonotype was seen many times. This rearrangement joins TRBV13 to TRBJ1-1; D unclear. CDR3 length: 13 amino acids. V lost 4 bases and J lost 1, with 7 bases in between. Germline-derived CDR1 and CDR2 are PRHDT and FYEKMQ (reference sequence). The CDR3 DNA follows: TGTGCCAGCAGCTCTTCGTCGAACACTGAAGCTTTCTTT. This translates into CASSSSSNTEAFF.

The chain carries TRBV5-8 and TRBJ2-7; TRBD1 matches 9 bases. CDR3 length equals 15 residues. Unmatched junction bases numbered 7, after V lost 4 bases and J lost 2 bases. CDR1 is SGHTS, CDR2 YDEGEE, per germline. The CDR3 DNA reads as TGTGCCAGCAGCGAACCGGGACAGGGCCCCTACGAGCAGTACTTC. Protein: CASSEPGQGPYEQYF.

This clonotype came up a few times. The chain recombines TRBV27 with TRBJ2-1, with TRBD2 matching over 7 bases. V lost 6 bases, J lost 2 bases, and 10 bases stayed unmatched. Germline V gene data show CDR1 as MNHEY and CDR2 as SMNVEV (reference sequence). The CDR3 covers 16 residues. This CDR3 reads CASSRLAGSPYNEQFF. In nucleotides, the CDR3 is TGTGCCAGCAGCCGACTAGCTGGGAGCCCCTACAATGAGCAGTTCTTC.

This clonotype was observed a handful of times. The chain couples TRBV13 to TRBJ2-7, with D uncertain. The germline V gene encodes CDR1 PRHDT and CDR2 FYEKMQ (reference sequence). Trimming stripped 0 bases from V and 2 bases from J, with 14 bases between. The CDR3 loop spans 16 amino acids. The CDR3 reads CASSLGLATPTYEQYF. CDR3 nucleotides: TGTGCCAGCAGCTTAGGATTGGCTACTCCCACCTACGAGCAGTACTTC.

This clonotype was detected many times. The chain recombines TRBV28 with TRBJ2-7, with D perhaps given as TRBD1 or TRBD2 (5 bases each). Germline lookup yields CDR1 MDHEN and CDR2 SYDVKM. The CDR3 consists of 13 residues. With 2 bases removed from V and 3 bases from J, the gap between germline ends came to 8 bases. In DNA, the CDR3 is TGTGCCAGCAGTTTAACGGGGCTCTACGAGCAGTACTTC. It translates to CASSLTGLYEQYF.

This clonotype was counted ten times or more. The chain couples TRBV7-9 to TRBJ2-5, with a weak D call TRBD2 (6 bases). The germline CDR1 and CDR2 sequences are SEHNR and FQNEAQ (reference sequence). V shed 2 bases and J shed 2 bases, with 12 bases lying between them. The CDR3 contains 15 residues. The CDR3 is CASSLRDSGQETQYF. The CDR3 DNA follows: TGTGCCAGCAGCTTAAGGGACTCCGGACAAGAGACCCAGTACTTC.

This clonotype was seen just once. The chain combines TRBV2 with TRBJ2-5, with a tentative D call TRBD1 (5 bases). This CDR3 comprises 14 residues. Germline V lookup: CDR1 SNHLY, CDR2 FYNNEI. V lost 3 bases to trimming and J lost 2 bases, with 10 bases between them. CDR3 in DNA: TGTGCCAGCAGTGACAGGGATCTACAAGAGACCCAGTACTTC. It codes for CASSDRDLQETQYF. The whole variable domain, filled in from reference TRBV2 and TRBJ2-5, reads EPEVTQTPSHQVTQMGQEVILRCVPISNHLYFYWYRQILGQKVEFLVSFYNNEISEKSEIFDDQFSVERPDGSNFTLKIRSTKLEDSAMYFCASSDRDLQETQYFGPGTRLLVL.